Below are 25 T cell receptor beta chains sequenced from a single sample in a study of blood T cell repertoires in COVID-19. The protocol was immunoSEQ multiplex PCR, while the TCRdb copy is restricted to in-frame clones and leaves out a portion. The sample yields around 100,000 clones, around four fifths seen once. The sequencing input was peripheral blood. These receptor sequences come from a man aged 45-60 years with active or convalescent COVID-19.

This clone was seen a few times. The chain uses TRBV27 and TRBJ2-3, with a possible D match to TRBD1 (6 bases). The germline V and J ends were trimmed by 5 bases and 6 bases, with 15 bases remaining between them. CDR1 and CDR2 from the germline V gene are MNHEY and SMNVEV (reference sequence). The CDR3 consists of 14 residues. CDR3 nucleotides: TGTGCCAGCAGTCCTGGGGGCGGTTGGGATACGCAGTATTTT. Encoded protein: CASSPGGGWDTQYF.

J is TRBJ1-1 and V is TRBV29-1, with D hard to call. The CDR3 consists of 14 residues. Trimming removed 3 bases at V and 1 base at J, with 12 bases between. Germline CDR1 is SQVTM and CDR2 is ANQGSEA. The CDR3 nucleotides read TGCAGCGTTGATAAGTCAGGAGGGAACACTGAAGCTTTCTTT. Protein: CSVDKSGGNTEAFF.

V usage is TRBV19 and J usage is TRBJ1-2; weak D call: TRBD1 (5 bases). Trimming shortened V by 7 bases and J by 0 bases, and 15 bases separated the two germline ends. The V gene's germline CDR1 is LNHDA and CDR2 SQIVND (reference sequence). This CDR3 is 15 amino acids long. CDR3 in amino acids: CASTRSATANYGYTF. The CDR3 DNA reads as TGTGCCAGTACCCGGTCGGCGACAGCTAACTATGGCTACACCTTC.

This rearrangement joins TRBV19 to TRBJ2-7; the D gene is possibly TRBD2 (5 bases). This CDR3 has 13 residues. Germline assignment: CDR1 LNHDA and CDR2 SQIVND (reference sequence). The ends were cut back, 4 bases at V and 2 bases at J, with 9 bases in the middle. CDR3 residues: CASSRRGAYEQYF. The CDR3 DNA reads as TGTGCCAGTAGTAGACGGGGAGCCTACGAGCAGTACTTC.

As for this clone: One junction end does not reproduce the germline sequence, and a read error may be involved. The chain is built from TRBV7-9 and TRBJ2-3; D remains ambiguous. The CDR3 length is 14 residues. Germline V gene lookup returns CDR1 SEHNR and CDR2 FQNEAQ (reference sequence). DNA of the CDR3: TGTGCCAGCAGCTTAGACGTGGGCACTGATACGCAGTATTTT. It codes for CASSLDVGTDTQYF.

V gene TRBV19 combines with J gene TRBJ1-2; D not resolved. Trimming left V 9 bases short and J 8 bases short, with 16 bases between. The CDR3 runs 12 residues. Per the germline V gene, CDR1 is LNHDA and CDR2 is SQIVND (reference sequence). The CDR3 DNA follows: TGTGCCAGCATTGGAGGGCGACAAGGCTACACCTTC. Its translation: CASIGGRQGYTF.

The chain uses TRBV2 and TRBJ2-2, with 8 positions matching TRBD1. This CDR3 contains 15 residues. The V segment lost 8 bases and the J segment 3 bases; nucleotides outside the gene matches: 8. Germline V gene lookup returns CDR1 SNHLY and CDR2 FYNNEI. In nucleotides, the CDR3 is TGTGCCAGCCTAAAAGACAGGGGTGACACCGGGGAGCTGTTTTTT. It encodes CASLKDRGDTGELFF. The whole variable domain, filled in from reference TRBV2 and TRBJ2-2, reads EPEVTQTPSHQVTQMGQEVILRCVPISNHLYFYWYRQILGQKVEFLVSFYNNEISEKSEIFDDQFSVERPDGSNFTLKIRSTKLEDSAMYFCASLKDRGDTGELFFGEGSRLTVL.

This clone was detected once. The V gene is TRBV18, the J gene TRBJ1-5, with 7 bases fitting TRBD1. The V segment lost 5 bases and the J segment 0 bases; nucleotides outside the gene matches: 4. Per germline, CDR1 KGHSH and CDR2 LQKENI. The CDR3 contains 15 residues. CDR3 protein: CASSKDRHSNQPQHF. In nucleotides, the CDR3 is TGTGCCAGCTCAAAGGACAGGCATAGCAATCAGCCCCAGCATTTT.

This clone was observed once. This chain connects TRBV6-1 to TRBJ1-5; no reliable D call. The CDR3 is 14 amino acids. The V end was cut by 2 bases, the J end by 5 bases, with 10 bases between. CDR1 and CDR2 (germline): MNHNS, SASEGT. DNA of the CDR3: TGTGCCAGCAGTGAAATTGGTGAGCATCAGCCCCAGCATTTT. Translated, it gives CASSEIGEHQPQHF.

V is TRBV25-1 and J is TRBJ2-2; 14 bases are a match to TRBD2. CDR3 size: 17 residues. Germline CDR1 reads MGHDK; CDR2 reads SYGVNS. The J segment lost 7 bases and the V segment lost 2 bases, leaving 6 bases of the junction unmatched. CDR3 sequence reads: CASSEPGLAGVNGELFF. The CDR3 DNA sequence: TGTGCCAGCAGTGAACCGGGACTAGCGGGAGTGAACGGGGAGCTGTTTTTT.

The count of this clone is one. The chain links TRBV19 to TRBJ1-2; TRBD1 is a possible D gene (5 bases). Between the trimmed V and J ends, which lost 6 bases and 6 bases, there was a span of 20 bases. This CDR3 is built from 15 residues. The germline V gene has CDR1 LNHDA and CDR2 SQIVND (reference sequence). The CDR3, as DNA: TGTGCCAGTAGACCACAATGGGGGGTGGCGGATGGCTACACCTTC. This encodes CASRPQWGVADGYTF.

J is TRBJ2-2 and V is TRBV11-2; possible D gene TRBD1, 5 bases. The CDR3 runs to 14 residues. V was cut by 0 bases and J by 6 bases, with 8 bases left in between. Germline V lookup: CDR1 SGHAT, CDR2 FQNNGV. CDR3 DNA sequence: TGTGCCAGCAGCTTAGACAGGGATGCCGGGGAGCTGTTTTTT. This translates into CASSLDRDAGELFF.

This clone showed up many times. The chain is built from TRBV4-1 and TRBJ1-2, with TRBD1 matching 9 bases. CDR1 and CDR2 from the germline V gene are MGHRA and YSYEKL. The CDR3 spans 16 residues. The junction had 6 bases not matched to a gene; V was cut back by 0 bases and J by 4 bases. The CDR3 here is CASSQEPGQGGYGYTF. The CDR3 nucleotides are TGCGCCAGCAGCCAAGAACCGGGACAGGGAGGCTATGGCTACACCTTC.

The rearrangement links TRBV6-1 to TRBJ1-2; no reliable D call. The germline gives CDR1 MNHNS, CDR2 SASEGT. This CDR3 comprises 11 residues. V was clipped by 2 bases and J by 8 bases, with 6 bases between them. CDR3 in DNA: TGTGCCAGCAGTGAACGGGAGGGCTACACCTTC. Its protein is CASSEREGYTF.

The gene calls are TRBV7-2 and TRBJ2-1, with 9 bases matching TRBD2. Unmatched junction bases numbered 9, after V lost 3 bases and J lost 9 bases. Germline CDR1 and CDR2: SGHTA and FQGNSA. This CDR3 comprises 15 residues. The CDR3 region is CASSLDSGRGGEQFF. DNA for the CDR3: TGTGCCAGCAGCTTGGATAGCGGGAGAGGGGGTGAGCAGTTCTTC.

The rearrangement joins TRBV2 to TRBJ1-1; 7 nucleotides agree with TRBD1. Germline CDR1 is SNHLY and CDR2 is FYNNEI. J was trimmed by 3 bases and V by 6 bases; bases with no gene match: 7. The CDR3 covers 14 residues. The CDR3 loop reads CASRKQGWYTEAFF. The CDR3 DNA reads TGTGCCAGCAGGAAACAGGGGTGGTACACTGAAGCTTTCTTT.

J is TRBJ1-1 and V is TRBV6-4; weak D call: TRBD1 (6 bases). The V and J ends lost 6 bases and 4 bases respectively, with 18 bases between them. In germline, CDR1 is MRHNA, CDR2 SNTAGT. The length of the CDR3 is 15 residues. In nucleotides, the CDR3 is TGTGCCAGCAGCCGTACGGGACACCCGGGCACTGAAGCTTTCTTT. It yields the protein CASSRTGHPGTEAFF.

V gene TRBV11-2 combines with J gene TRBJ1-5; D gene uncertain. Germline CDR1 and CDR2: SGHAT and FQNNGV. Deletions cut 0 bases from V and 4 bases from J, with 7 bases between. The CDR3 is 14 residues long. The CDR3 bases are TGTGCCAGCAGCTTAGATGCGGGAAATCAGCCCCAGCATTTT. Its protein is CASSLDAGNQPQHF. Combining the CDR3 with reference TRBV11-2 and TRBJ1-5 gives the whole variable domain EAGVAQSPRYKIIEKRQSVAFWCNPISGHATLYWYQQILGQGPKLLIQFQNNGVVDDSQLPKDRFSAERLKGVDSTLKIQPAKLEDSAVYLCASSLDAGNQPQHFGDGTRLSIL.

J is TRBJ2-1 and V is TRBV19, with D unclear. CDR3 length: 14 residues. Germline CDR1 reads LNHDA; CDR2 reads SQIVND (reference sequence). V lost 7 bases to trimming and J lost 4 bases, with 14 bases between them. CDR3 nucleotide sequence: TGTGCCAGTACCCCTCGGGTCCTATACAATGAGCAGTTCTTC. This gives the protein CASTPRVLYNEQFF.

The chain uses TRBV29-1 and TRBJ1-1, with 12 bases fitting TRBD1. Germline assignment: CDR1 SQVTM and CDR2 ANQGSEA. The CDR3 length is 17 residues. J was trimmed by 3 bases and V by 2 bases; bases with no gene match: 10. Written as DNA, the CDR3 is TGCAGCGTTGAACCTCAATGGGGGACAGGGGGCTACACTGAAGCTTTCTTT. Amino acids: CSVEPQWGTGGYTEAFF. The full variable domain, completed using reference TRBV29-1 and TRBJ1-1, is SAVISQKPSRDICQRGTSLTIQCQVDSQVTMMFWYRQQPGQSLTLIATANQGSEATYESGFVIDKFPISRPNLTFSTLTVSNMSPEDSSIYLCSVEPQWGTGGYTEAFFGQGTRLTVV.

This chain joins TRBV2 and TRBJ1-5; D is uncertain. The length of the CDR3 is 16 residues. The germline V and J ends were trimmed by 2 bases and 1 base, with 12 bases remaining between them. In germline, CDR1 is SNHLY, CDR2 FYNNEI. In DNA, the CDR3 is TGTGCCAGCAGTGAAAACGAGAATGAGAGCAATCAGCCCCAGCATTTT. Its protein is CASSENENESNQPQHF.

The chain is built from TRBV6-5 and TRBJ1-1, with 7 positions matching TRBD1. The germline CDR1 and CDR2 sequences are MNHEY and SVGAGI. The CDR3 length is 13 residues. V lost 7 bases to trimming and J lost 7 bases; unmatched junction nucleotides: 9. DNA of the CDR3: TGTGCCAGCACCACTACAGGGGAGGTTGAAGCTTTCTTT. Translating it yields CASTTTGEVEAFF.

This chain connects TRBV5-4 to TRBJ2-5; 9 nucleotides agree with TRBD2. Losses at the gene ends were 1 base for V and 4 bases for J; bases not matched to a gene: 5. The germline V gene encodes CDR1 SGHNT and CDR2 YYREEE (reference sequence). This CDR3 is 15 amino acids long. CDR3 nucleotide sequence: TGTGCCAGCAGCTTGAGCGGGGGGCGCAGAGAGACCCAGTACTTC. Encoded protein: CASSLSGGRRETQYF. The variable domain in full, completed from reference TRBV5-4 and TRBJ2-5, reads ETGVTQSPTHLIKTRGQQVTLRCSSQSGHNTVSWYQQALGQGPQFIFQYYREEENGRGNFPPRFSGLQFPNYSSELNVNALELDDSALYLCASSLSGGRRETQYFGPGTRLLVL.

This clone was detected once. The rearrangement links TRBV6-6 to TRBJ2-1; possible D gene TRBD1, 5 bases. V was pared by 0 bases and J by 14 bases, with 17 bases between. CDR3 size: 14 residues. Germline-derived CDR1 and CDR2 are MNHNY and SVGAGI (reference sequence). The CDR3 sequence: CASSYSPGHPMEFF. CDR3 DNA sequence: TGTGCCAGCAGTTACTCCCCCGGACACCCTATGGAGTTCTTC.

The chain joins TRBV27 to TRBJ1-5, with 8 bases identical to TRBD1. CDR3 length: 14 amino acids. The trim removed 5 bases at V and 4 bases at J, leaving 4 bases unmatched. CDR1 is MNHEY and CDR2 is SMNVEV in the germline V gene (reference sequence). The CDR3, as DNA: TGTGCCAGCAGTGGACAGGGTCCGAATCAGCCCCAGCATTTT. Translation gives CASSGQGPNQPQHF.